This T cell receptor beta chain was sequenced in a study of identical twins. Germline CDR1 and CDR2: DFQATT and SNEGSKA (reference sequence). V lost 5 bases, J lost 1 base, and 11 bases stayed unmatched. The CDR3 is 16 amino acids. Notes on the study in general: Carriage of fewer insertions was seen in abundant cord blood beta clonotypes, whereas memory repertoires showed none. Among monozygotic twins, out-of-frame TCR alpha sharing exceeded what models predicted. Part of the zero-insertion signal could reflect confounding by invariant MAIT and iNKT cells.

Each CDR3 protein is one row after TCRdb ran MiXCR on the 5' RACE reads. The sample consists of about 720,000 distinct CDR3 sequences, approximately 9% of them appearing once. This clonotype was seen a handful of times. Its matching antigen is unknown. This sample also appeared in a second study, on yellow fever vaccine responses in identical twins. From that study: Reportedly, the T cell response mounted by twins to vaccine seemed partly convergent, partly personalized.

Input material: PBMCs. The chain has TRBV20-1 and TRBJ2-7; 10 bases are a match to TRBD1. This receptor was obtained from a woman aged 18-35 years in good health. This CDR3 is CSAHGPPGQGSYEQYF. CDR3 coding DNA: TGCAGTGCTCACGGGCCCCCGGGACAGGGGTCCTACGAGCAGTACTTC.